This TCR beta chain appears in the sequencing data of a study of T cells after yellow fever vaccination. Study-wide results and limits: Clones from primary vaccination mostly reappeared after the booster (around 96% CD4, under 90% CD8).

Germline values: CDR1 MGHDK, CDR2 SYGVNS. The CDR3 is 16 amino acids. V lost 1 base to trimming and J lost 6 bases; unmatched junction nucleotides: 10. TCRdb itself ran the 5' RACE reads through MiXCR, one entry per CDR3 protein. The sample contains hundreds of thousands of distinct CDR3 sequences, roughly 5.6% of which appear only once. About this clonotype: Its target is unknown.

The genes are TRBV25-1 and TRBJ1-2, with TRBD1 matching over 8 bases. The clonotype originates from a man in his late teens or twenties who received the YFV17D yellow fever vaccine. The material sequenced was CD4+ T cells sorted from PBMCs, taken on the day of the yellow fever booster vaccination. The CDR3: CASSESYVAGGNGYTF. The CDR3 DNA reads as TGTGCCAGCAGTGAATCTTACGTTGCAGGGGGCAATGGCTACACCTTC.